The 3 T cell receptor beta chains presented below share a single source sample, sequenced in a study of T cell responses to AZD1222 COVID-19 vaccine. TCRdb keeps only in-frame clones here, not all; method: immunoSEQ multiplex PCR. This table holds around 73,000 clones, roughly nine tenths found once. This specimen was peripheral blood, taken 28 days after the second AZD1222 dose. The receptors were gathered from an adult who received the AZD1222 COVID-19 vaccine.

This chain uses TRBV15 with TRBJ2-2; 12 bases line up with TRBD2. V lost 0 bases to trimming and J lost 7 bases; unmatched junction nucleotides: 9. CDR3 length: 18 amino acids. Germline CDR1 is LNHNV and CDR2 is YYDKDF (reference sequence). The CDR3 DNA reads TGTGCCACCAGCAGAGATTCTAGCGGGAGGGCCAAGGACGGGGAGCTGTTTTTT. Encoded protein: CATSRDSSGRAKDGELFF.

This chain joins TRBV29-1 and TRBJ2-7; 10 bases match TRBD2. The germline V gene encodes CDR1 SQVTM and CDR2 ANQGSEA. V was clipped by 6 bases and J by 5 bases; unmatched bases: 4. The CDR3 contains 12 residues. CDR3: CSVQLAGDEQYF. The CDR3 nucleotides are TGCAGCGTGCAGCTAGCGGGGGACGAGCAGTACTTC.

The chain is built from TRBV28 and TRBJ2-3; weak D call: TRBD1 (6 bases). CDR1 MDHEN and CDR2 SYDVKM come from the germline V gene. The CDR3 consists of 15 residues. Trimming left V 5 bases short and J 2 bases short, with 14 bases between. The CDR3 sequence: CASSPPQGNTDTQYF. The CDR3, as DNA: TGTGCCAGCAGTCCCCCCCAGGGGAACACAGATACGCAGTATTTT.